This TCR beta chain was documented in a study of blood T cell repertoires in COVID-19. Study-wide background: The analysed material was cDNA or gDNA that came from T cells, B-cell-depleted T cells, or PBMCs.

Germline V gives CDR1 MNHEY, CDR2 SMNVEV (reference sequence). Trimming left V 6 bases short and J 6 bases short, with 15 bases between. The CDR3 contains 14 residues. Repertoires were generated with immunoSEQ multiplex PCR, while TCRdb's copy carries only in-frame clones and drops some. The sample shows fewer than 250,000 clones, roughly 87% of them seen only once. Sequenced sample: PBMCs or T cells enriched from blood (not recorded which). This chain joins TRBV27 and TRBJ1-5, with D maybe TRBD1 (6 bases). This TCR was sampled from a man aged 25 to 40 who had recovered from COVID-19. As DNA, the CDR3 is TGTGCCAGCAGCCCTACAGGGAAGGTTCAGCCCCAGCATTTT. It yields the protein CASSPTGKVQPQHF.